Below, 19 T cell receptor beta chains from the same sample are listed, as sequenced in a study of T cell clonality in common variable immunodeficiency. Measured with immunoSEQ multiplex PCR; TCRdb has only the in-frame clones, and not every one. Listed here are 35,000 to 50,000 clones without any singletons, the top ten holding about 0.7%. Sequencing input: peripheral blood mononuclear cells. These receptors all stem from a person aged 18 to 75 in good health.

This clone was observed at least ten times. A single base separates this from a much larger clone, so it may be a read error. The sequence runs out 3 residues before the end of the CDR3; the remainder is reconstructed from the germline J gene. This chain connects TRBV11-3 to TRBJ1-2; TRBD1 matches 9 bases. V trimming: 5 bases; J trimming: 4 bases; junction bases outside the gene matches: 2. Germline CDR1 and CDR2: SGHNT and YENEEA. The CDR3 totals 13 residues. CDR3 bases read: TGTGCCAGCAGCCTGGGACAGGGCTATGGC. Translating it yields CASSLGQGYG. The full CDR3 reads CASSLGQGYGYTF.

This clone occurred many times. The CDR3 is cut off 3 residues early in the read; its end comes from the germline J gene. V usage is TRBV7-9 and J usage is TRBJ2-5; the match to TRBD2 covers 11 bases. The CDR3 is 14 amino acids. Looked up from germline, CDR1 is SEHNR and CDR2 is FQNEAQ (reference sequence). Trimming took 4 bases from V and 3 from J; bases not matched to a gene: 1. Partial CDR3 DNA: TGTGCCAGCAGCTCGACTAGCGGGGAAGAGACC. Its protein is CASSSTSGEET. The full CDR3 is CASSSTSGEETQYF.

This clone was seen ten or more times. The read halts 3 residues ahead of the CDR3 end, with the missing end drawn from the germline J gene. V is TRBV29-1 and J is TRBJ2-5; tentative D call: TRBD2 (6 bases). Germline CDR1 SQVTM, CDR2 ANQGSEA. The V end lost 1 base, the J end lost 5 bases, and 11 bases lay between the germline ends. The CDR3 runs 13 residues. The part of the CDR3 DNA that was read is TGCAGCGTTGAAGGACTAGATCGGGAGACC. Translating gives CSVEGLDRET. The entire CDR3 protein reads CSVEGLDRETQYF.

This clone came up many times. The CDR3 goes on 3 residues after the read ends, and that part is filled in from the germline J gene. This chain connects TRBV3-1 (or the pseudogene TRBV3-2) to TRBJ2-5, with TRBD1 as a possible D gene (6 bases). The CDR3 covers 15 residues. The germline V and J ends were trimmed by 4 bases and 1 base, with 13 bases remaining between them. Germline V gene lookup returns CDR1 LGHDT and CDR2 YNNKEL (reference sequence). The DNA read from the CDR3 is TGTGCCAGCAGCCTACAGGGCGTAGGCCAAGAGACC. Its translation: CASSLQGVGQET. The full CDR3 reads CASSLQGVGQETQYF.

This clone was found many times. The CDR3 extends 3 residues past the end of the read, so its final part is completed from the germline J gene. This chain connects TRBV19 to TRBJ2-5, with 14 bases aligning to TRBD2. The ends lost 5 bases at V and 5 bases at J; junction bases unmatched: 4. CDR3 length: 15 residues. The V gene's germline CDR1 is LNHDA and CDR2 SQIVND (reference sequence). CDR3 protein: CASSLWTSGRETQYF. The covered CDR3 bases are TGTGCCAGTAGTCTCTGGACTAGCGGGAGGGAGACC. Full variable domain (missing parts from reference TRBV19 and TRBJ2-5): DGGITQSPKYLFRKEGQNVTLSCEQNLNHDAMYWYRQDPGQGLRLIYYSQIVNDFQKGDIAEGYSVSREKKESFPLTVTSAQKNPTAFYLCASSLWTSGRETQYFGPGTRLLVL.

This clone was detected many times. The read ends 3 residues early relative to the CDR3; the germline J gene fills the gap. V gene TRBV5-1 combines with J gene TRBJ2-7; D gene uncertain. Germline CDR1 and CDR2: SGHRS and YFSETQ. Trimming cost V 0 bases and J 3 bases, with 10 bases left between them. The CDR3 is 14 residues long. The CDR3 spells CASSLEGFLYEQYF. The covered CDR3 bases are TGCGCCAGCAGCTTGGAGGGTTTCCTCTACGAG. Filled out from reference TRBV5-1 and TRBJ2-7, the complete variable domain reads KAGVTQTPRYLIKTRGQQVTLSCSPISGHRSVSWYQQTPGQGLQFLFEYFSETQRNKGNFPGRFSGRQFSNSRSEMNVSTLELGDSALYLCASSLEGFLYEQYFGPGTRLTVT.

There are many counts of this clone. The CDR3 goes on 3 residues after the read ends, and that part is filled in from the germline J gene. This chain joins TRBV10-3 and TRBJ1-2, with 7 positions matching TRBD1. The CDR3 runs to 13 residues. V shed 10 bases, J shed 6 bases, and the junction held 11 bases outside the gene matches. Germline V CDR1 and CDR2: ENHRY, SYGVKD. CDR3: CATSSTGTDGYTF. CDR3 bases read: TGTGCCACCTCCTCGACCGGGACAGATGGC.

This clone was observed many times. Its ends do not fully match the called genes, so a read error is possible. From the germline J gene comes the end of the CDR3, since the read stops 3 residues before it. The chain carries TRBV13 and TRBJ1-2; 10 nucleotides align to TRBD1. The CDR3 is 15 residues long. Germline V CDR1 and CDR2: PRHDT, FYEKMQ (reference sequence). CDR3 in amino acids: CASSLGTGANYGYTF. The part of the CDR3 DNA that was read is TGTGCCAGCAGCCTAGGGACAGGGGCCAACTATGGC.

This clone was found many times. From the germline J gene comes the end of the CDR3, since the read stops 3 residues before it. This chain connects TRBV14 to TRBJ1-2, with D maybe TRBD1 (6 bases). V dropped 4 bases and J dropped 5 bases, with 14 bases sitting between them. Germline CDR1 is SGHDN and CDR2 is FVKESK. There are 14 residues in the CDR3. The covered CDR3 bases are TGTGCCAGCAGCCCGGCAGGGGTTCGGTATGGC. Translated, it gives CASSPAGVRYG. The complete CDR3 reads CASSPAGVRYGYTF.

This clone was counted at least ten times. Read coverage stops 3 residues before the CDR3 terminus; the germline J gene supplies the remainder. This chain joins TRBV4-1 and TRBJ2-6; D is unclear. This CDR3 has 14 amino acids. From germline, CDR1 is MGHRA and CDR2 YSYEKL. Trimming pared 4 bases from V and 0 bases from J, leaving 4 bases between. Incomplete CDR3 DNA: TGCGCCAGCAGCCCCTTCTCTGGGGCCAACGTC. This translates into CASSPFSGANV. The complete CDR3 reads CASSPFSGANVLTF.

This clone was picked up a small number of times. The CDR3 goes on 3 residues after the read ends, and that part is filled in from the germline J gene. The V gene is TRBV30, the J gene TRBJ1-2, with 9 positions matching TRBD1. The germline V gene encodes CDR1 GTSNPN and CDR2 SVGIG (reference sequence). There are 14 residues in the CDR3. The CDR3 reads CAWRAGTGFHDYTF. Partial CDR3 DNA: TGTGCCTGGAGGGCCGGGACAGGGTTCCACGAC.

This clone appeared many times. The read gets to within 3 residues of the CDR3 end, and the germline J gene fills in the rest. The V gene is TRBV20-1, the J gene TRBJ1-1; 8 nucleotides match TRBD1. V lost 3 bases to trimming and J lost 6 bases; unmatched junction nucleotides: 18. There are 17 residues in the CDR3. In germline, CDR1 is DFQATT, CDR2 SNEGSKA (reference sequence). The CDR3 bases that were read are TGCAGTGCTAGGGATATCGACAGGGGAAAGCAGTATCCTGAA. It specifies CSARDIDRGKQYPE. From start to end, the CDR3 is CSARDIDRGKQYPEAFF.

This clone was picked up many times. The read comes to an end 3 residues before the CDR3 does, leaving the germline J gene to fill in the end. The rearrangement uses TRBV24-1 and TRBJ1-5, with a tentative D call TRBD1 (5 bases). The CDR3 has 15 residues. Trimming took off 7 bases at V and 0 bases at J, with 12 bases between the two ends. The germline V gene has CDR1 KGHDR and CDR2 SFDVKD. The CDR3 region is CATRVGHLSNQPQHF. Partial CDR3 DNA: TGTGCCACCAGGGTCGGACACCTTAGCAATCAGCCC.

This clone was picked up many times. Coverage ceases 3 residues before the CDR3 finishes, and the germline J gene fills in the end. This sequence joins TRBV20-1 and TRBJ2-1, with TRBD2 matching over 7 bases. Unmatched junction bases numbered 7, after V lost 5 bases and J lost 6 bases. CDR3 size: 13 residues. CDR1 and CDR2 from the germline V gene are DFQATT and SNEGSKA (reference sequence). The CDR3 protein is CSASGLWGNEQFF. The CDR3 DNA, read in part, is TGCAGTGCTTCGGGACTATGGGGCAATGAG.

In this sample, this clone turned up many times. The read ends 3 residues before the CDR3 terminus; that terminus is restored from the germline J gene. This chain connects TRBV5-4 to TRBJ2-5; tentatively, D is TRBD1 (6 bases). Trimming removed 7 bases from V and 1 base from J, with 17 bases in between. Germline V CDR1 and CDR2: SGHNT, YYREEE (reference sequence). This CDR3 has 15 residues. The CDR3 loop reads CASGQLDRPQETQYF. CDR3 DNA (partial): TGTGCCAGCGGGCAATTAGACAGGCCCCAAGAGACC.

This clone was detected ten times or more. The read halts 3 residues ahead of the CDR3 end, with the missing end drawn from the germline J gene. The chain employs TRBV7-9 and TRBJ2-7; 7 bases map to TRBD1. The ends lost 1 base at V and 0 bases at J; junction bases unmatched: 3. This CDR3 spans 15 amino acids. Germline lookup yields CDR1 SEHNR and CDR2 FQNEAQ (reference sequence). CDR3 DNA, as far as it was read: TGTGCCAGCAGCTTAGGGTGGGACAGCTCCTACGAG. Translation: CASSLGWDSSYE. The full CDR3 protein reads CASSLGWDSSYEQYF.

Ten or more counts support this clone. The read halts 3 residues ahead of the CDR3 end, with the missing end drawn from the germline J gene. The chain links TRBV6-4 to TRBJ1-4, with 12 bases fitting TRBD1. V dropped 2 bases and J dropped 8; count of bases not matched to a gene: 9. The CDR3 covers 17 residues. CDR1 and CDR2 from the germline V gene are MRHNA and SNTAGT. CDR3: CASSDRGQGAGGEKLFF. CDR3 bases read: TGTGCCAGCAGTGACCGGGGACAGGGGGCCGGCGGGGAAAAA.

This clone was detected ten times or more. The CDR3: CSSPISPGGLVSGYGYTF. The CDR3 bases that were read are TGCAGTTCACCCATATCACCAGGGGGCTTGGTCTCGGGCTATGGC. The V call is TRBV20-1, the J call TRBJ1-2; TRBD1 matches 8 bases. Read coverage stops 3 residues before the CDR3 terminus; the germline J gene supplies the remainder. The CDR3 consists of 18 residues. Germline-derived CDR1 and CDR2 are DFQATT and SNEGSKA (reference sequence). Germline trimming cut 8 bases from V and 4 bases from J; bases unmatched to any gene: 24.

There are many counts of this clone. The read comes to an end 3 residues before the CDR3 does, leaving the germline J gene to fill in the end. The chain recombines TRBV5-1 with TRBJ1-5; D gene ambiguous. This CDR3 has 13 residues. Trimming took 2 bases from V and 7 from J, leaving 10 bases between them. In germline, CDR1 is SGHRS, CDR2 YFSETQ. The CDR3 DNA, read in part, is TGCGCCAGCAGCTTCGGTTCTGAGCAGCCC. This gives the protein CASSFGSEQP. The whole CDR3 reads CASSFGSEQPQHF.